The 3 T cell receptor beta chains below all came from one sample that was sequenced in a study of blood T cell repertoires in COVID-19. The table came from immunoSEQ multiplex PCR; TCRdb's copy has only in-frame clones and leaves some out. The table includes 180,000 or so clones, approximately 80% detected once. The specimen sequenced was PBMCs or T cells enriched from blood (not recorded which). These receptors were obtained from a man aged 45-65 years who had recovered from COVID-19.

The count of this clone is one. CDR3 bases: TGTGCCCGCAGGGGGGCGGGCACCGGGGAGCTGTTTTTT. Its translation: CARRGAGTGELFF. V gene TRBV30 combines with J gene TRBJ2-2; TRBD1 might be the D (7 bases). CDR3 length: 13 residues. V gave up 8 bases and J gave up 4 bases, with 14 bases separating them. Germline CDR1 is GTSNPN and CDR2 is SVGIG (reference sequence).

The chain carries TRBV9 and TRBJ2-6, with D possibly being TRBD2 (5 bases). This CDR3 has 19 residues. Looked up from germline, CDR1 is SGDLS and CDR2 is YYNGEE. V lost 2 bases, J lost 0 bases, and 18 bases lay in between. DNA of the CDR3: TGTGCCAGCAGCGTTGGTCTGGGAGATTGGGGCTCTGGGGCCAACGTCCTGACTTTC. As protein: CASSVGLGDWGSGANVLTF.

V and J are TRBV11-2 and TRBJ1-1; D is perhaps TRBD1 (6 bases). V was shortened by 5 bases and J by 0 bases, with 13 bases between the two germline ends. Looked up from germline, CDR1 is SGHAT and CDR2 is FQNNGV. The CDR3 covers 15 residues. DNA of the CDR3: TGTGCCAGCAGCGTAACCGGGACAATGAACACTGAAGCTTTCTTT. Translated, it gives CASSVTGTMNTEAFF.